This passage covers 20 T cell receptor beta chains from one sample sequenced in a study of T cells after yellow fever vaccination. Using its own MiXCR run on the 5' RACE reads, TCRdb lists one record per CDR3 protein. Of under 150,000 distinct CDR3 sequences in the sample, roughly 15% were seen once. The starting material was CD8+ T cells sorted from PBMCs, obtained 5 days after the yellow fever booster vaccination. These receptors were taken from a man younger than 30 who received the YFV17D yellow fever vaccine.

The CDR3 region is CASSLGVAHNEQFF. The CDR3, as DNA: TGTGCCAGCAGCCTCGGGGTAGCCCACAATGAGCAGTTCTTC. The chain joins TRBV5-6 to TRBJ2-1; D is possibly TRBD2 (5 bases). Trimming stripped 4 bases from V and 5 bases from J, with 13 bases between. The CDR3 is 14 residues long. CDR1 and CDR2 from the germline V gene are SGHDT and YYEEEE.

This sequence joins TRBV7-2 and TRBJ2-3; the D gene could be TRBD1 or TRBD2 (5 bases each). CDR1 is SGHTA, CDR2 FQGNSA, per germline. The CDR3 is 16 residues long. Trimming shortened V by 0 bases and J by 4 bases, and 14 bases separated the two germline ends. This chain's CDR3 is CASSLAAYGAPDTQYF. The CDR3 bases are TGTGCCAGCAGCTTAGCGGCTTACGGGGCGCCAGATACGCAGTATTTT.

This clonotype was found a few times. This sequence joins TRBV6-5 and TRBJ2-3; D not resolved. Trimming removed 7 bases at V and 2 bases at J, with 10 bases between. The CDR3 is 13 amino acids. The germline CDR1 and CDR2 sequences are MNHEY and SVGAGI. For the CDR3, the DNA is TGTGCCAGCACCCCGTCCCCCACAGATACGCAGTATTTT. It yields the protein CASTPSPTDTQYF.

This clonotype came up a few times. The chain joins TRBV4-2 to TRBJ1-1; TRBD1 is a possible D gene (5 bases). The CDR3 contains 18 residues. The V end was cut by 0 bases, the J end by 0 bases, with 17 bases between. The V gene's germline CDR1 is LGHNA and CDR2 YNFKEQ. CDR3 region: CASSQEIEVGDLNTEAFF. CDR3 coding DNA: TGTGCCAGCAGCCAAGAGATCGAGGTGGGGGACCTGAACACTGAAGCTTTCTTT.

The rearrangement joins TRBV15 to TRBJ2-7; D is perhaps TRBD2 (5 bases). The V gene's germline CDR1 is LNHNV and CDR2 YYDKDF (reference sequence). The CDR3 contains 12 residues. The V gene lost 6 bases and the J gene lost 0 bases, with 6 bases spanning the gap. This CDR3 reads CATRDSSYEQYF. The DNA for the CDR3 is TGTGCCACCAGGGACTCCTCCTACGAGCAGTACTTC.

This clonotype was picked up a small number of times. The genes are TRBV4-2 and TRBJ1-2; the D gene is possibly TRBD1 (5 bases). CDR3 length: 17 residues. CDR1 is LGHNA, CDR2 YNFKEQ, per germline. Trimming shortened V by 0 bases and J by 0 bases, and 14 bases separated the two germline ends. The CDR3, as DNA: TGTGCCAGCAGCCAAGAATTCGGGGGAGCCACTAACTATGGCTACACCTTC. This encodes CASSQEFGGATNYGYTF.

The chain uses TRBV4-1 and TRBJ2-7; D perhaps matches TRBD2 (6 bases). Trimming removed 3 bases from V and 6 bases from J, with 9 bases in between. The length of the CDR3 is 12 residues. CDR1 and CDR2 from the germline V gene are MGHRA and YSYEKL. The CDR3 protein is CASSQAGGEQYF. Here the CDR3 DNA reads TGCGCCAGCAGCCAGGCCGGGGGCGAGCAGTACTTC.

This chain connects TRBV4-2 to TRBJ1-5; D is unresolved. This CDR3 region has 16 residues. The germline V and J ends were trimmed by 0 bases and 4 bases, with 13 bases remaining between them. Germline V gene data show CDR1 as LGHNA and CDR2 as YNFKEQ. CDR3 DNA: TGTGCCAGCAGCCAAGATGTAGGGCGGCAGAATCAGCCCCAGCATTTT. Translating gives CASSQDVGRQNQPQHF.

This rearrangement joins TRBV7-9 to TRBJ2-5; 9 nucleotides line up with TRBD2. CDR1 and CDR2 from the germline V gene are SEHNR and FQNEAQ (reference sequence). J gave up 5 bases and V 1 base, and 11 bases lay outside the gene matches. This CDR3 has 17 residues. Here the CDR3 DNA reads TGTGCCAGCAGCTTAGTGGTAGCGGGGGACCTCCTTGAGACCCAGTACTTC. Residues: CASSLVVAGDLLETQYF.

This clonotype occurred a few times. This chain links TRBV9 with TRBJ2-2; possibly TRBD2 for D (7 bases). CDR1 and CDR2 from the germline V gene are SGDLS and YYNGEE. V lost 3 bases and J 5 bases, leaving 20 bases between the germline ends. The CDR3 runs 17 residues. CDR3 DNA: TGTGCCAGCAGCGAGAGGAGGGGGACTACCCAAACCGGGGAGCTGTTTTTT. This encodes CASSERRGTTQTGELFF.

This clonotype appeared a few times. This rearrangement joins TRBV3-1 to TRBJ2-7, with TRBD1 identical over 11 bases. The germline V gene encodes CDR1 LGHDT and CDR2 YNNKEL (reference sequence). The CDR3 totals 14 residues. J was trimmed by 4 bases and V by 4 bases; bases with no gene match: 3. Written as DNA, the CDR3 is TGTGCCAGCAGCCGGGGACAGGGGGAGTACGAGCAGTACTTC. Amino acids: CASSRGQGEYEQYF.

This clonotype occurred a few times. The J gene is TRBJ1-1, the V gene TRBV6-4; 10 bases match TRBD1. This CDR3 spans 14 amino acids. Germline-derived CDR1 and CDR2 are MRHNA and SNTAGT. The trim removed 6 bases at V and 3 bases at J, leaving 4 bases unmatched. CDR3 DNA: TGTGCCAGCAGGAGGACAGGGGGTTACACTGAAGCTTTCTTT. Translating it yields CASRRTGGYTEAFF.

Only a few counts were recorded for this clonotype. V is TRBV28 and J is TRBJ1-1; D uncertain. Trimming took off 3 bases at V and 1 base at J, with 12 bases between the two ends. There are 15 residues in the CDR3. Germline V CDR1 and CDR2: MDHEN, SYDVKM. The CDR3 loop reads CASSFRSGKNTEAFF. DNA for the CDR3: TGTGCCAGCAGTTTTCGATCGGGGAAGAACACTGAAGCTTTCTTT.

This clonotype was found a few times. The chain links TRBV3-1 to TRBJ2-5, with TRBD2 matching 7 bases. Germline CDR1 is LGHDT and CDR2 is YNNKEL (reference sequence). J was trimmed by 0 bases and V by 0 bases; bases with no gene match: 4. The CDR3 has 16 residues. CDR3 sequence: CASSQESRGDQETQYF. In nucleotides, the CDR3 is TGTGCCAGCAGCCAAGAGTCACGGGGGGACCAAGAGACCCAGTACTTC.

This clonotype appeared a few times. The chain carries TRBV4-1 and TRBJ2-3, with a weak D call TRBD2 (5 bases). CDR3 length: 19 amino acids. Trimming removed 4 bases at V and 0 bases at J, with 23 bases between. Germline V gives CDR1 MGHRA, CDR2 YSYEKL. CDR3 sequence (DNA): TGCGCCAGCAGCCCCTCCACCTCTACCCTAGCTTTGAGCACAGATACGCAGTATTTT. Translated: CASSPSTSTLALSTDTQYF.

The chain links TRBV7-6 to TRBJ2-1; D call uncertain. Germline lookup yields CDR1 SGHVS and CDR2 FNYEAQ. V lost 5 bases and J 8 bases, leaving 22 bases between the germline ends. There are 16 residues in the CDR3. The CDR3 is CASSQFSSAPRHEQFF. DNA for the CDR3: TGTGCCAGCAGCCAATTCAGTTCGGCCCCCCGTCATGAGCAGTTCTTC.

The rearrangement joins TRBV24-1 to TRBJ2-1, with 8 positions matching TRBD1. CDR1 is KGHDR, CDR2 SFDVKD, per germline. CDR3 length equals 18 residues. V lost 2 bases, J lost 4 bases, and 12 bases stayed unmatched. DNA for the CDR3: TGTGCCACCAGTGATTCTCGAGCTGCGGGACAGGTTTACAATGAGCAGTTCTTC. Protein product: CATSDSRAAGQVYNEQFF.

The gene calls are TRBV6-5 and TRBJ2-1; weak D call: TRBD2 (5 bases). CDR3 length equals 12 residues. V was clipped by 4 bases and J by 8 bases, with 9 bases between them. Per the germline V gene, CDR1 is MNHEY and CDR2 is SVGAGI. CDR3 sequence (DNA): TGTGCCAGCAGTTCCCCGAGGGATGAGCAGTTCTTC. Translation gives CASSSPRDEQFF.

This clonotype was detected many times. This chain links TRBV5-6 with TRBJ2-5; the D gene is possibly TRBD2 (6 bases). Trimming took off 0 bases at V and 5 bases at J, with 11 bases between the two ends. Germline values: CDR1 SGHDT, CDR2 YYEEEE. This CDR3 has 14 residues. The CDR3 here is CASSLARGRETQYF. DNA for the CDR3: TGTGCCAGCAGCTTGGCCCGAGGGAGGGAGACCCAGTACTTC.

This clonotype was picked up a small number of times. V usage is TRBV7-2 and J usage is TRBJ2-1; D not certain. Germline V CDR1 and CDR2: SGHTA, FQGNSA. This CDR3 has 15 amino acids. V was clipped by 1 base and J by 5 bases, with 12 bases between them. CDR3 DNA sequence: TGTGCCAGCAGCTTAGGTTACGGGTATGACAATGAGCAGTTCTTC. Translating gives CASSLGYGYDNEQFF.